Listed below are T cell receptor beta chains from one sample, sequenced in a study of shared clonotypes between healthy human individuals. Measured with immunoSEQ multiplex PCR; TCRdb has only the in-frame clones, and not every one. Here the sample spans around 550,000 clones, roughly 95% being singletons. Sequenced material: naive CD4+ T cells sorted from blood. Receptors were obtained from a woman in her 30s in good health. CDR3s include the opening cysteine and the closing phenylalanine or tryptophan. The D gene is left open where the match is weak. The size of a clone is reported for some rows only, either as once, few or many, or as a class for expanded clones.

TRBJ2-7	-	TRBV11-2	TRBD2	TGTGCCAGCAGCTCATGGGGACTAGCGGGAGGGCCCGGCGAGCAGTACTTC	CASSSWGLAGGPGEQYF
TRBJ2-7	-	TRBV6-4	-	TGTGCCAGCAGTGATTCGGGGGAGGCGTTCTACGAGCAGTACTTC	CASSDSGEAFYEQYF
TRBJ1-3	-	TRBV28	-	TGTGCCAGCAGTTTTGGGGGGGCTGGAAACACCATATATTTT	CASSFGGAGNTIYF
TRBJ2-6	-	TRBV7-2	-	TGTGCCAGCAGCCGCACAGCAATCCTCGGGGCCAACGTCCTGACTTTC	CASSRTAILGANVLTF
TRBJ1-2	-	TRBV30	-	TGTGCCTGGAGTGTAAGGCTCGGGGGGCTAAGGGGCTACACCTTC	CAWSVRLGGLRGYTF
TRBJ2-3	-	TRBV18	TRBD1	TGTGCCAGCTCACTGCGGACAGGAAGCACAGATACGCAGTATTTT	CASSLRTGSTDTQYF
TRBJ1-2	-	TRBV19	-	TGTGCCAGTAGTATCATGGGAGACTATGGCTACACCTTC	CASSIMGDYGYTF
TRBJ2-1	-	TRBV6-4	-	TGTGCCAGCAGTGACCGGCTGGGGCCCCCCTACAATGAGCAGTTCTTC	CASSDRLGPPYNEQFF
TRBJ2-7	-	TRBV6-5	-	TGTGCCAGCAGTTATAAGAAGTCGAACGGATACTACGAGCAGTACTTC	CASSYKKSNGYYEQYF
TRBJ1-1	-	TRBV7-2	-	TGTGCCAGCAGTCGACACCCTGCGGACTACAGGGTCGACACTGAAGCTTTCTTT	CASSRHPADYRVDTEAFF
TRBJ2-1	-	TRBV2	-	TGTGCCAGCAGCTATCAGGGAATAGATCTCAATGAGCAGTTCTTC	CASSYQGIDLNEQFF
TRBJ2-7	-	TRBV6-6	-	TGTGCCAGCAGTTACTCCAAAATAAGCTCCTACGAGCAGTACTTC	CASSYSKISSYEQYF
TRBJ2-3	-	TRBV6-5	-	TGTGCCAGCAGTTACTCCGGCACAGATACGCAGTATTTT	CASSYSGTDTQYF
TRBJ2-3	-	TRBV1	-	TGCACCAGCAGCCAACTGAGCCGTACAGATACGCAGTATTTT	CTSSQLSRTDTQYF
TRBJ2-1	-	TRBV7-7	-	TGTGCCAGCAGCTTAGACACGGGAACCTACAATGAGCAGTTCTTC	CASSLDTGTYNEQFF
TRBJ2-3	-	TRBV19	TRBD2	TGTGCCAGTACGCCAGCGGGGTACACAGATACGCAGTATTTT	CASTPAGYTDTQYF
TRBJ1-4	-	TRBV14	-	TGTGCCAGCAGCCGCCGAGGACGGGGAACTAATGAAAAACTGTTTTTT	CASSRRGRGTNEKLFF
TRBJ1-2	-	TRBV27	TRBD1	TGTGCCAGCAGTTTTTCAGGGGGTCCCTATGGCTACACCTTC	CASSFSGGPYGYTF
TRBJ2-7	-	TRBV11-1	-	TGTGCCAGCAGCCGAAGGGGCCCTATTGACTACGAGCAGTACTTC	CASSRRGPIDYEQYF
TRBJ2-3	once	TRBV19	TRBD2	TGTGCCAGTAGTGACCGGACTAGCGGCCTGGCCACAGATACGCAGTATTTT	CASSDRTSGLATDTQYF
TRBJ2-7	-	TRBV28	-	TGTGCCAGCAGTTTTACTTGGGCGAAGCAGTACTTC	CASSFTWAKQYF
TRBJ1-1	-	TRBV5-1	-	TGCGCCAGCAGCCGGGACACTGAAGCTTTCTTT	CASSRDTEAFF
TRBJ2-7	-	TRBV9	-	TGTGCCAGCAGCGTAGGGGTTAGCTCCTACGAGCAGTACTTC	CASSVGVSSYEQYF
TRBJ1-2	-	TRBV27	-	TGTGCCAGCAGTAAAACAGGGTCTAACTATGGCTACACCTTC	CASSKTGSNYGYTF
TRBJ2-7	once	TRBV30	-	TGTGCCTGGAGTGTACAAGGCCCCTACGAGCAGTACTTC	CAWSVQGPYEQYF
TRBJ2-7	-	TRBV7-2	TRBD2	TGTGCCAGCAGCTGGGGACTAGCGGTCTACGAGCAGTACTTC	CASSWGLAVYEQYF
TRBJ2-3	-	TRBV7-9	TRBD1	TGTGCCAGCAGTCTTCAGGGGGTGGTAGATACGCAGTATTTT	CASSLQGVVDTQYF
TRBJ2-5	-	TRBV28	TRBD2	TGTGCCAGCAGTTCGGGGACTAGCGGGTGGGAGACCCAGTACTTC	CASSSGTSGWETQYF